A single sample is the source of the 6 T cell receptor beta chains below, sequenced in a study of long-term antiretroviral therapy in people with HIV. Runs used v3.0 of the immunoSEQ assay and were done at survey level. Here immunoSEQ multiplex PCR was the method, and the copy in TCRdb shows in-frame clones only, minus some. In the table there are around 40,000 clones, 86% of which are singletons. Sequencing was performed on unsorted PBMCs, taken 0.1 years before starting antiretroviral therapy. The receptors were sampled from a woman between 50 and 59 years old with HIV.

This sequence joins TRBV7-9 and TRBJ1-4, with 9 bases fitting TRBD1. From germline, CDR1 is SEHNR and CDR2 FQNEAQ (reference sequence). The junction had 6 bases not matched to a gene; V was cut back by 5 bases and J by 5 bases. The CDR3 runs 15 residues. The CDR3: CASSPHGTGNEKLFF. The DNA of the CDR3 is TGTGCCAGCAGCCCGCACGGGACAGGGAATGAAAAACTGTTTTTT.

V gene TRBV7-2 combines with J gene TRBJ2-3, with no clear D. V shed 1 base and J shed 2 bases, with 10 bases lying between them. This CDR3 is built from 15 residues. Germline V CDR1 and CDR2: SGHTA, FQGNSA. The CDR3 bases are TGTGCCAGCAGCTTAGTTGCTAGGACCACAGATACGCAGTATTTT. Its protein product is CASSLVARTTDTQYF.

This rearrangement joins TRBV18 to TRBJ1-6, with 10 bases that match TRBD1. V gave up 2 bases and J gave up 6 bases; unmatched junction bases: 4. The germline gives CDR1 KGHSH, CDR2 LQKENI. CDR3 size: 16 residues. The CDR3: CASSPDRGLSNSPLHF. DNA for the CDR3: TGTGCCAGCTCACCAGACAGGGGGCTCAGTAATTCACCCCTCCACTTT.

This chain links TRBV5-4 with TRBJ2-7; possible D gene TRBD1, 6 bases. In germline, CDR1 is SGHNT, CDR2 YYREEE (reference sequence). The germline V and J ends were trimmed by 5 bases and 11 bases, with 20 bases remaining between them. The CDR3 spans 13 residues. CDR3 in amino acids: CASRVRGSAEKYF. CDR3 DNA: TGTGCCAGCAGGGTAAGGGGGTCGGCGGAGAAGTACTTC.

The chain has TRBV7-8 and TRBJ2-1; the D gene is possibly TRBD2 (6 bases). This CDR3 has 18 amino acids. CDR1 SGHVS and CDR2 FQNEAQ come from the germline V gene. The V end lost 1 base, the J end lost 2 bases, and 18 bases lay between the germline ends. CDR3 sequence reads: CASSLGALATGTYNEQFF. The DNA of the CDR3 is TGTGCCAGCAGCTTAGGGGCCCTAGCGACTGGAACCTACAATGAGCAGTTCTTC. Variable domain in full (rest from reference TRBV7-8 and TRBJ2-1): GAGVSQSPRYKVAKRGQDVALRCDPISGHVSLFWYQQALGQGPEFLTYFQNEAQLDKSGLPSDRFFAERPEGSVSTLKIQRTQQEDSAVYLCASSLGALATGTYNEQFFGPGTRLTVL.

This sequence joins TRBV6-6 and TRBJ2-7; D might be TRBD1 (5 bases). Trimming took off 4 bases at V and 0 bases at J, with 10 bases between the two ends. The germline CDR1 and CDR2 sequences are MNHNY and SVGAGI (reference sequence). The CDR3 loop spans 14 amino acids. CDR3 DNA sequence: TGTGCCAGCAGTTCGGCCGACAGCTCCTACGAGCAGTACTTC. Translated: CASSSADSSYEQYF.